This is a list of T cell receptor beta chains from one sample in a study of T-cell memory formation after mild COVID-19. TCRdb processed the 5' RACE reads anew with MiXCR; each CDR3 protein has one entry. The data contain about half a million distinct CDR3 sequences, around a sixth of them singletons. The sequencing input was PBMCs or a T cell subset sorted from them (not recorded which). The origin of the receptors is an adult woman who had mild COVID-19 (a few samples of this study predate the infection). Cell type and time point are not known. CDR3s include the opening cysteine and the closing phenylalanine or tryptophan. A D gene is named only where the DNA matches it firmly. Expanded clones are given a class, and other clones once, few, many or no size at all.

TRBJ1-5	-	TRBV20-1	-	TGCAGTGCTAGCCTCGGAACAGGGAATAATCAGCCCCAGCATTTT	CSASLGTGNNQPQHF
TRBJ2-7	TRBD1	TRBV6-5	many	TGTGCCAGCAGTGTAGGACAGGGAACCTACGAGCAGTACTTC	CASSVGQGTYEQYF
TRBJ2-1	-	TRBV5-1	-	TGCGCCAGCAGCCCCCCTGGGGGGATATCCTACAATGAGCAGTTCTTC	CASSPPGGISYNEQFF
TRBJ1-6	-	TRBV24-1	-	TGTGCCACCAGTGATCCTGACAGAGCCGGTTCACCCCTCCACTTT	CATSDPDRAGSPLHF
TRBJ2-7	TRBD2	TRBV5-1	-	TGCGCCAGCAGGCAGACTAGCGGGAGGGCGTACGAGCAGTACTTC	CASRQTSGRAYEQYF
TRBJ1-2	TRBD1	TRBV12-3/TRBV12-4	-	TGTGCCAGCAGTTTCGGGGACAGGGCATTCTATGGCTACACCTTC	CASSFGDRAFYGYTF
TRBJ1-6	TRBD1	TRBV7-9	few	TGTGCCAGCAGCTCCGGACAGGGGGGCTCCTATAATTCACCCCTCCACTTT	CASSSGQGGSYNSPLHF
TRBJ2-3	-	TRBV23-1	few	TGCGCCAGCAGGGCAAAAGTAGTCACAGATACGCAGTATTTT	CASRAKVVTDTQYF
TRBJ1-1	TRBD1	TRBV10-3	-	TGTGCCATCAAACCGGACAGGGCTGAAGCTTTCTTT	CAIKPDRAEAFF
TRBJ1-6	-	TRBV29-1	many	TGCAGCGCGGGGGACGGACCTAATTCACCCCTCCACTTT	CSAGDGPNSPLHF
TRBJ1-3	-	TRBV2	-	TGTGCCAGCAGTGAAGAGAGACCGAACTCTGGAAACACCATATATTTT	CASSEERPNSGNTIYF
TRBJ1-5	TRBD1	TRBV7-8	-	TGTGCCAGCAGCCTTAGGAGGGGGACAGGGGTACCCTCTAGCAATCAGCCCCAGCATTTT	CASSLRRGTGVPSSNQPQHF
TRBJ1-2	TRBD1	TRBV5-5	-	TGTGCCAGCAGCTTGGGGCCCCGAGGGGGCAACTATGGCTACACCTTC	CASSLGPRGGNYGYTF
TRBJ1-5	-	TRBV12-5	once	TGTGCTAGTGGTTTGGTCGGAAGGGTTGGCAATCAGCCCCAGCATTTT	CASGLVGRVGNQPQHF
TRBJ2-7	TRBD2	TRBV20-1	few	TGCAGTGCCAGTAGCGGGAGACTCGAGCAGTACTTC	CSASSGRLEQYF
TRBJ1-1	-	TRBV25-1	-	TGTGCCAGCAGTCCTTATGGGAACACTGAAGCTTTCTTT	CASSPYGNTEAFF
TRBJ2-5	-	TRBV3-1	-	TGTGCCAGCAGCCAAGCGGGCGCCGCGGAGACCCAGTACTTC	CASSQAGAAETQYF
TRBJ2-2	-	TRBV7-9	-	TGTGCCAGCAGCTTAGAGGGGGCTACTAGCGCCGGGGAGCTGTTTTTT	CASSLEGATSAGELFF
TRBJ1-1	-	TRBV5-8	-	TGTGCCAGCAGCTGGGATACTGTAGGGCGCACTGAAGCTTTCTTT	CASSWDTVGRTEAFF
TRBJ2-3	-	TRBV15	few	TGTGCCACCAGCAGAAGTTTGGACATCACAGATACGCAGTATTTT	CATSRSLDITDTQYF
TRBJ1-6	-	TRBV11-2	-	TGTGCCAGCGCCCGGGGGGTTGATTCACCCCTCCACTTT	CASARGVDSPLHF
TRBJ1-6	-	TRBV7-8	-	TGTGCCAGCCGGCTTCGGGCTCTAAGGGGGGCAGACTCACCCCTCCACTTT	CASRLRALRGADSPLHF
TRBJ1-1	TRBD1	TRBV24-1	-	TGTGCCACCAGTGACCTATTTCAGGGGGCCGACACTGAAGCTTTCTTT	CATSDLFQGADTEAFF
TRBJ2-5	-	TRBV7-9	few	TGTGCCAGCAGTCCCCTCCCTAGCAAAGAGACCCAGTACTTC	CASSPLPSKETQYF
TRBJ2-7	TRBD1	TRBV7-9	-	TGTGCCAGCAGCCCAGGCGTGGGGACAGGGGTCGAGCAGTACTTC	CASSPGVGTGVEQYF
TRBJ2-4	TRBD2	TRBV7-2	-	TGTGCCAGCAGCTTACCGGGACTAGCGCGGACCAAAAACATTCAGTACTTC	CASSLPGLARTKNIQYF
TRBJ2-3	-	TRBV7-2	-	TGTGCCAGCAGCTTAGCGCCCCGGACTAGGGGGGCAGATACGCAGTATTTT	CASSLAPRTRGADTQYF
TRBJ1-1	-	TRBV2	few	TGTGCCAGCAGTGTGGGCGGAACCAAAGCTTTCTTT	CASSVGGTKAFF
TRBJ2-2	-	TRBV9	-	TGTGCCAGCAGCGTAGGGGGCGCCGCCGGGGAGCTGTTTTTT	CASSVGGAAGELFF
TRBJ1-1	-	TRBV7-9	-	TGTGCCAGCAGCCAGACGACAGGAGAGCCGAACACTGAAGCTTTCTTT	CASSQTTGEPNTEAFF
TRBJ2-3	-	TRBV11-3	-	TGTGCCAGCAGCTTATCCCCTTCCATCTCGGATACGCAGTATTTT	CASSLSPSISDTQYF
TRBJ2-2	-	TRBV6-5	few	TGTGCCAGCAGTCCAGCCCTCCTCAACACCGGGGAGCTGTTTTTT	CASSPALLNTGELFF
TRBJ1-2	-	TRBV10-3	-	TGTGCCATCACCCGGGACGGCCTCAAGGGGGAATATGGCTACACCTTC	CAITRDGLKGEYGYTF